This T cell receptor (beta chain) was found in a study of blood T cell repertoires in COVID-19. Study context: Acute and convalescent COVID-19 samples came from the United States, Italy and Spain. The analysed material was cDNA or gDNA that came from T cells, B-cell-depleted T cells, or PBMCs.

V was pared by 4 bases and J by 0 bases, with 8 bases between. The length of the CDR3 is 13 residues. The germline CDR1 and CDR2 sequences are SGHNT and YYREEE (reference sequence). This clone has more than one count but fewer than ten. In the original analysis: Reference gene primer amplification gave estimated nucleated cell counts. Produced via immunoSEQ multiplex PCR; TCRdb's table is partial and in-frame only. V and J calls and clone size are those listed in that table; D and trimming were worked out from the DNA. The sample lists approximately 500,000 clones, 70% to 90% occurring once. Sequenced input: peripheral blood. The clonotype originates from a woman between 50 and 59 years old with COVID-19, enrolled during active disease. This chain links TRBV5-4 with TRBJ2-7, with D hard to call. The CDR3 spells CASSLPLSYEQYF. DNA of the CDR3: TGTGCCAGCAGCCTACCCCTCTCCTACGAGCAGTACTTC.